The source of this T cell receptor beta chain is a study of blood T cell repertoires in COVID-19. Those enrolled, adults aged about 18 to 89 years, came from around 25 US areas. Cohorts were based on clinical histories the participants reported. Per the study methods: The assay estimated nucleated cells by amplifying reference gene primers. Some clones are missing from TCRdb's copy, which holds only in-frame ones; the method was immunoSEQ multiplex PCR. V and J calls and clone size are copied from that table; D and trimming were computed from the DNA. The sample yields 150,000 to 200,000 clones, roughly 89% seen once. The CDR3 is 17 amino acids. Germline V lookup: CDR1 WNHNN, CDR2 SYGVQD (reference sequence). The V end was cut by 0 bases, the J end by 0 bases, with 12 bases between. This clone was observed once.

The sequence came from a woman aged 40 to 50 with acute COVID-19. V gene TRBV10-1 combines with J gene TRBJ2-1; tentative D call: TRBD2 (5 bases). The sample comprised PBMCs or T cells enriched from blood (not recorded which). CDR3 in amino acids: CASSESIGGPSYNEQFF. The CDR3 DNA sequence: TGCGCCAGCAGTGAGTCCATCGGAGGCCCCTCCTACAATGAGCAGTTCTTC.